This TCR beta chain was sequenced in a study of radiotherapy plus CTLA-4 blockade in lung cancer. Across the study: For approximately 19% of patients, objective responses occurred, and about 33% had disease control. Study-level findings and limits: In blood, after radiotherapy plus ipilimumab, tumor-derived TCR clones expanded.

Trimming pared 5 bases from V and 4 bases from J, leaving 8 bases between. The CDR3 is 12 residues long. Germline loops: CDR1 MNHEY, CDR2 SMNVEV (reference sequence). With regard to this clone: Its specificity is unknown.

TCRdb's copy holds only in-frame clones and misses some; the assay was immunoSEQ multiplex PCR. The table has 110,000 or so clones, approximately 84% seen once. The chain carries TRBV27 and TRBJ1-1; D unclear. The sequenced sample was peripheral blood, obtained from a patient treated with radiotherapy plus ipilimumab. The origin of this receptor is a human donor with non-small cell lung cancer who had a partial response to radiotherapy plus ipilimumab. CDR3 in DNA: TGTGCCAGCAGTACCGACACCACTGAAGCTTTCTTT. It yields the protein CASSTDTTEAFF.